This entry describes one T cell receptor beta chain. Data came from immunoSEQ multiplex PCR; TCRdb stores just in-frame clones and leaves some out. There are about 100,000 clones in the sample; 75% to 90% occur only once, and roughly 2.7% lies in the top ten. This sample stems from a study of T cell responses to AZD1222 COVID-19 vaccine. The CDR3 runs 12 residues. V was clipped by 5 bases and J by 4 bases, with 11 bases between them. CDR1 and CDR2 (germline): GTSNPN, SVGIG (reference sequence). This rearrangement joins TRBV30 to TRBJ1-2; D is possibly TRBD1 (5 bases). The specimen was peripheral blood, collected 28 days after the second AZD1222 dose. The TCR sequence derives from an adult who received the AZD1222 COVID-19 vaccine. CDR3 DNA sequence: TGTGCCTGGTCCGGGGGAAGCTATGGCTACACCTTC. Protein sequence: CAWSGGSYGYTF. Using reference TRBV30 and TRBJ1-2 for the parts outside the CDR3, the full variable domain is SQTIHQWPATLVQPVGSPLSLECTVEGTSNPNLYWYRQAAGRGLQLLFYSVGIGQISSEVPQNLSASRPQDRQFILSSKKLLLSDSGFYLCAWSGGSYGYTFGSGTRLTVV.